The 15 T cell receptor beta chains reported below all come from one sample, sequenced in a study of human T cells and chemical hapten exposure. The time point was: patch test 3, about 24 weeks after DPC sensitization. Treatment of the sample: therapeutic diphenylcyclopropenone sensitization with weekly scalp DPC. TCRdb reprocessed the RACE reads via MiXCR and lists one record per CDR3 protein. The sample lists roughly 150,000 distinct CDR3 sequences; roughly a quarter were seen once. This material consisted of whole blood, taken in connection with sensitization to the hapten diphenylcyclopropenone (DPC). These receptors were collected from a woman aged 18-29 years with alopecia areata. Some clones in this sample may be carry-over from other donors' samples.

V gene TRBV4-1 combines with J gene TRBJ1-6, with 10 positions matching TRBD1. Germline values: CDR1 MGHRA, CDR2 YSYEKL. This CDR3 contains 14 residues. The V and J ends lost 4 bases and 10 bases, in that order; junction bases with no gene match: 4. DNA for the CDR3: TGCGCCAGCAGCCCCGGACAGGGGGACTCACCCCTCCACTTT. Protein sequence: CASSPGQGDSPLHF.

V is TRBV3-1 and J is TRBJ1-1; 8 bases are shared with TRBD1. This CDR3 contains 15 residues. Germline loops: CDR1 LGHDT, CDR2 YNNKEL (reference sequence). V was clipped by 3 bases and J by 2 bases; unmatched bases: 5. The CDR3 protein is CASSHSAGGNTEAFF. DNA of the CDR3: TGTGCCAGCAGCCATTCTGCAGGGGGCAACACTGAAGCTTTCTTT.

J is TRBJ2-2 and V is TRBV12-3 or TRBV12-4; 7 bases map to TRBD2. Trimming cost V 2 bases and J 8 bases; bases outside gene matches: 5. The CDR3 covers 14 residues. The CDR3 nucleotides read TGTGCCAGCAGTTTAAGCGGCGGGAGAGGGGAGCTGTTTTTT. It specifies CASSLSGGRGELFF.

In this sample, this clonotype turned up a few times. V usage is TRBV21-1 and J usage is TRBJ1-1; the DNA was not compared with TRBD1, the D call given in the table. TRBV21-1 is a listed pseudogene. The length of the CDR3 is 15 residues. CDR3 sequence reads: CASSLPETGTAEAFF. CDR3 coding DNA: TGTGCCAGCAGCCTACCTGAGACAGGGACAGCTGAAGCTTTCTTT.

The CDR3 bases are TGTGCCAGCTCACCAGTGGAGTCTGGAAACACCATATATTTT. This gives the protein CASSPVESGNTIYF. V gene TRBV18 combines with J gene TRBJ1-3; unclear D gene. V gave up 2 bases and J gave up 1 base, with 6 bases separating them. This CDR3 is 14 amino acids long. In germline, CDR1 is KGHSH, CDR2 LQKENI.

This clonotype was counted a few times. The CDR3 spells CASSPRPGFSYEQYF. As DNA, the CDR3 is TGTGCCAGCAGCCCGCGACCCGGGTTTTCCTACGAGCAGTACTTC. The gene calls are TRBV9 and TRBJ2-7, with D uncertain. This CDR3 contains 15 residues. Deletions cut 4 bases from V and 1 base from J, with 15 bases between. Germline assignment: CDR1 SGDLS and CDR2 YYNGEE.

This clonotype was counted ten times or more. The CDR3 DNA reads TGCAGTGCCCAGGGTAGAGAAGAAAAACTGTTTTTT. Protein: CSAQGREEKLFF. The chain joins TRBV20-1 to TRBJ1-4, with a tentative D call TRBD1 (5 bases). The V end lost 6 bases, the J end lost 8 bases, and 13 bases lay between the germline ends. This CDR3 has 12 residues. CDR1 DFQATT and CDR2 SNEGSKA come from the germline V gene (reference sequence).

V and J are TRBV27 and TRBJ2-5, with a possible D match to TRBD2 (6 bases). Germline-derived CDR1 and CDR2 are MNHEY and SMNVEV (reference sequence). V lost 5 bases, J lost 2 bases, and 12 bases lay in between. The CDR3 extends over 14 amino acids. This CDR3 is CASSQGLYQETQYF. The CDR3 nucleotides are TGTGCCAGCAGTCAGGGACTGTATCAAGAGACCCAGTACTTC.

The chain links TRBV6-2 or TRBV6-3 to TRBJ2-1, with 12 positions matching TRBD1. Unmatched junction bases numbered 6, after V lost 5 bases and J lost 10 bases. The germline gives CDR1 MNHEY, CDR2 SVGEGT. This CDR3 is built from 14 residues. This CDR3 reads CASSTRGTGGEQFF. The CDR3 nucleotides read TGTGCCAGCAGTACCCGCGGGACAGGGGGCGAGCAGTTCTTC.

This clonotype was seen at least ten times. This chain joins TRBV20-1 and TRBJ2-3, with D maybe TRBD2 (5 bases). The length of the CDR3 is 14 residues. V was shortened by 3 bases and J by 2 bases, with 12 bases between the two germline ends. Germline V lookup: CDR1 DFQATT, CDR2 SNEGSKA (reference sequence). The CDR3 nucleotides read TGCAGTGCTAGCACCCCTAGCCCCACAGATACGCAGTATTTT. Encoded protein: CSASTPSPTDTQYF.

This chain uses TRBV14 with TRBJ2-7; D is unclear. Trimming took 2 bases from V and 5 from J, leaving 13 bases between them. CDR3 length equals 14 residues. Germline CDR1 and CDR2: SGHDN and FVKESK. The CDR3 DNA reads as TGTGCCAGCAGCCAAAGTCGCCTATTCCACGAGCAGTACTTC. Its translation: CASSQSRLFHEQYF. Full variable domain (missing parts from reference TRBV14 and TRBJ2-7): EAGVTQFPSHSVIEKGQTVTLRCDPISGHDNLYWYRRVMGKEIKFLLHFVKESKQDESGMPNNRFLAERTGGTYSTLKVQPAELEDSGVYFCASSQSRLFHEQYFGPGTRLTVT.

For this clonotype: A read error may account for a junction end that differs from germline. The V and J genes are TRBV29-1 and TRBJ1-2, with 7 bases fitting TRBD1. The CDR3 has 13 residues. In germline, CDR1 is SQVTM, CDR2 ANQGSEA. CDR3 in amino acids: CSVEEQGIGGYTF. In DNA, the CDR3 is TGCAGCGTGGAAGAACAGGGGATAGGTGGCTACACCTTC.

This clonotype was counted a few times. The chain is built from TRBV20-1 and TRBJ2-5; 12 nucleotides line up with TRBD2. Germline V gene lookup returns CDR1 DFQATT and CDR2 SNEGSKA (reference sequence). V shed 5 bases, J shed 5 bases, and the junction held 3 bases outside the gene matches. This CDR3 has 13 residues. This chain's CDR3 is CSAASGGAETQYF. The CDR3 region has the DNA TGCAGTGCTGCTAGCGGGGGGGCTGAGACCCAGTACTTC.

V is TRBV20-1 and J is TRBJ2-5; D uncertain. CDR1 and CDR2 from the germline V gene are DFQATT and SNEGSKA (reference sequence). The CDR3 runs to 12 residues. V dropped 5 bases and J dropped 1 base, with 8 bases sitting between them. CDR3 nucleotides: TGCAGTGCTCACCCCCTCCAAGAGACCCAGTACTTC. Translation gives CSAHPLQETQYF.

In its sample, this clonotype was seen a few times. The chain couples TRBV20-1 to TRBJ2-5; no clear D. The CDR3 length is 12 residues. Trimming took off 3 bases at V and 2 bases at J, with 7 bases between the two ends. Germline-derived CDR1 and CDR2 are DFQATT and SNEGSKA (reference sequence). This CDR3 reads CSASARQETQYF. Written as DNA, the CDR3 is TGCAGTGCTAGTGCTAGACAAGAGACCCAGTACTTC.